The 15 T cell receptor beta chains presented below share a single source sample, sequenced in a study of CD8 T cells in Susac syndrome. Random hexamers served to reverse transcribe about 0.5 to 1 ug RNA. Each CDR3 protein gets one entry after TCRdb re-called the immunoSEQ multiplex PCR reads with MiXCR. Among some 240,000 distinct CDR3 sequences listed, almost 97% were seen once. The source material was CD4+ T cells from PBMCs. The receptors shown here come from a human donor with Susac syndrome.

The chain carries TRBV10-3 and TRBJ2-1, with 9 bases identical to TRBD2. The trim removed 11 bases at V and 1 base at J, leaving 15 bases unmatched. CDR1 and CDR2 (germline): ENHRY, SYGVKD. CDR3 size: 17 residues. CDR3 amino acids: CASCNDGTSPSYNEQFF. As DNA, the CDR3 is TGTGCCTCGTGTAATGACGGGACTAGCCCGTCCTACAATGAGCAGTTCTTC.

The V gene is TRBV25-1, the J gene TRBJ1-2, with 7 bases that match TRBD1. Trimming at V came to 4 bases and at J to 2 bases, leaving 1 base not matched to a gene. This CDR3 is built from 13 residues. Germline CDR1 is MGHDK and CDR2 is SYGVNS. The CDR3 coding sequence is TGTGCCAGCAGTGGGACAGGCAACTATGGCTACACCTTC. It yields the protein CASSGTGNYGYTF.

The chain recombines TRBV4-2 with TRBJ2-3; D is ambiguous. The CDR3 spans 16 residues. Germline CDR1 reads LGHNA; CDR2 reads YNFKEQ. V was trimmed by 2 bases and J by 2 bases, leaving 14 bases between them. Here the CDR3 reads CASSQLDKHLTDTQYF. The CDR3 region has the DNA TGTGCCAGCAGCCAACTGGATAAGCACCTCACAGATACGCAGTATTTT.

This chain uses TRBV2 with TRBJ1-3; 9 bases map to TRBD1. Germline CDR1 reads SNHLY; CDR2 reads FYNNEI. V dropped 6 bases and J dropped 11; count of bases not matched to a gene: 14. This CDR3 has 15 residues. As DNA, the CDR3 is TGTGCCAGCAGACTACAGGGGGCAACCGGTGGAGCCATATATTTT. This translates into CASRLQGATGGAIYF.

The CDR3 loop reads CSARDDSAGEGTDTQYF. CDR3 sequence (DNA): TGCAGTGCTAGAGATGATTCAGCGGGAGAGGGCACAGATACGCAGTATTTT. The chain carries TRBV20-1 and TRBJ2-3, with 8 bases identical to TRBD2. Germline V gene data show CDR1 as DFQATT and CDR2 as SNEGSKA (reference sequence). Unmatched junction bases numbered 9, after V lost 0 bases and J lost 1 base. The CDR3 totals 17 residues.

The chain recombines TRBV20-1 with TRBJ1-5; D remains unclear. V was cut by 2 bases and J by 0 bases, with 8 bases left in between. Per the germline V gene, CDR1 is DFQATT and CDR2 is SNEGSKA (reference sequence). The CDR3 covers 14 residues. The DNA of the CDR3 is TGCAGTGCTAGATTCCCCTATAGCAATCAGCCCCAGCATTTT. Translation gives CSARFPYSNQPQHF.

The genes are TRBV5-1 and TRBJ2-3, with 8 bases lining up with TRBD2. Germline CDR1 and CDR2: SGHRS and YFSETQ. CDR3 length equals 14 residues. The V gene end was trimmed by 7 bases and the J gene end by 5 bases; junction bases not matched to a gene: 9. This CDR3 reads CASRSSGPGDTQYF. Here the CDR3 DNA reads TGCGCCAGCCGCTCTAGCGGGCCGGGAGATACGCAGTATTTT.

V and J are TRBV13 and TRBJ2-7, with 8 nucleotides matching TRBD2. The junction had 18 bases not matched to a gene; V was cut back by 5 bases and J by 9 bases. CDR1 is PRHDT, CDR2 FYEKMQ, per germline (reference sequence). CDR3 size: 16 residues. In nucleotides, the CDR3 is TGTGCCAGCAGCCAGGGGCGGGAGGAAGATGGGGGCCGGCAGTACTTC. It encodes CASSQGREEDGGRQYF.

The rearrangement joins TRBV25-1 to TRBJ2-2; 9 bases fit TRBD2. This CDR3 is built from 16 residues. Per the germline V gene, CDR1 is MGHDK and CDR2 is SYGVNS. With V trimmed by 2 bases and J by 8 bases, 9 bases remained unmatched. The CDR3 DNA is TGTGCCAGCAGTGAACCCTATAGCGGGAGAACAGGGGAGCTGTTTTTT. It is translated as CASSEPYSGRTGELFF.

The chain combines TRBV15 with TRBJ2-3; D unresolved. The CDR3 has 13 residues. V lost 2 bases and J lost 6, with 9 bases in between. Looked up from germline, CDR1 is LNHNV and CDR2 is YYDKDF (reference sequence). CDR3 amino acids: CATSRQNSDTQYF. In nucleotides, the CDR3 is TGTGCCACCAGCAGACAAAACAGTGATACGCAGTATTTT.

The V call is TRBV30, the J call TRBJ1-1; 8 positions match TRBD1. Germline trimming cut 1 base from V and 9 bases from J; bases unmatched to any gene: 7. The germline V gene encodes CDR1 GTSNPN and CDR2 SVGIG (reference sequence). This CDR3 comprises 13 residues. CDR3 region: CAWSGPDREKAFF. The CDR3 DNA reads TGTGCCTGGAGTGGCCCGGACAGGGAGAAAGCTTTCTTT.

The chain joins TRBV27 to TRBJ1-2, with 7 positions matching TRBD1. J was trimmed by 1 base and V by 2 bases; bases with no gene match: 7. Looked up from germline, CDR1 is MNHEY and CDR2 is SMNVEV (reference sequence). The CDR3 contains 16 residues. This CDR3 reads CASSLHGTEVNYGYTF. The DNA of the CDR3 is TGTGCCAGCAGTTTACACGGGACAGAGGTTAACTATGGCTACACCTTC.

The chain couples TRBV5-1 to TRBJ2-5; 7 bases match TRBD1. The V gene end was trimmed by 0 bases and the J gene end by 1 base; junction bases not matched to a gene: 3. Germline V gives CDR1 SGHRS, CDR2 YFSETQ. The length of the CDR3 is 15 residues. CDR3 DNA sequence: TGCGCCAGCAGCTTGGGCCCAGGGGGCCAAGAGACCCAGTACTTC. This translates into CASSLGPGGQETQYF.

The V and J genes are TRBV24-1 and TRBJ2-3; tentatively, D is TRBD1 or TRBD2 (7 bases each). In germline, CDR1 is KGHDR, CDR2 SFDVKD. This CDR3 comprises 15 residues. V shed 3 bases and J shed 5 bases, with 14 bases lying between them. CDR3 in DNA: TGTGCCACCAGTGATCTAAGCGGGGACAGAGATACGCAGTATTTT. Its translation: CATSDLSGDRDTQYF.

This chain links TRBV7-6 with TRBJ1-1; no clear D gene. V lost 1 base and J 4 bases, leaving 10 bases between the germline ends. The CDR3 contains 14 residues. CDR1 and CDR2 (germline): SGHVS, FNYEAQ. The CDR3 DNA reads as TGTGCCAGCAGCTTAGATCTGGGAGCCACTGAAGCTTTCTTT. Amino acid sequence: CASSLDLGATEAFF.